The rows below give T cell receptor beta chains drawn from one sample of a study of blood T cell repertoires in COVID-19. Here immunoSEQ multiplex PCR was the method, and the copy in TCRdb shows in-frame clones only, minus some. The table records 130,000 or so clones, over 75% of them present only once. Specimen: peripheral blood. These receptors originate from a woman between 70 and 85 years old with acute or convalescent COVID-19. CDR3s include the opening cysteine and the closing phenylalanine or tryptophan. D genes are given only for firm matches. Clone size appears in some rows only: once, few, many, or a class for an expanded clone.

-	few	TRBJ1-5	TRBV5-6	TGTGCCAGCAGCTTGCGCACGGTCAATCAGCCCCAGCATTTT	CASSLRTVNQPQHF
-	-	TRBJ1-2	TRBV4-1	TGCGCCAGCAGCCAAATGGGCCTCTATGGCTACACCTTC	CASSQMGLYGYTF
TRBD1	-	TRBJ1-2	TRBV7-2	TGTGCCAGCAGCTTAGACAGGGGTCCCTATGGCTACACCTTC	CASSLDRGPYGYTF
-	-	TRBJ1-2	TRBV19	TGTGCCAGTAGTTTCCAATGGGGAGCTAACTATGGCTACACCTTC	CASSFQWGANYGYTF
-	-	TRBJ1-2	TRBV3-1/TRBV3-2	TGTGCCAGCAGCCAAGTCTCGCCACTTGCGGGTTATGGCTACACCTTC	CASSQVSPLAGYGYTF
-	-	TRBJ1-6	TRBV9	TGTGCCAGCAGCGTAGATGGATGGGCAGAGGGTTCACCCCTCCACTTT	CASSVDGWAEGSPLHF
TRBD1	-	TRBJ1-6	TRBV4-3	TGCGCCAGCAGCCAAGTGGGGGGACAGAATTCACCCCTCCACTTT	CASSQVGGQNSPLHF
-	-	TRBJ1-1	TRBV7-9	TGTGCCAGCAGCTTATCGGGGGGAAGGGCGAACACTGAAGCTTTCTTT	CASSLSGGRANTEAFF
TRBD1	-	TRBJ2-2	TRBV5-3	TGTGCCAGAAGCTTGGGACAGGGGGAGTACACCGGGGAGCTGTTTTTT	CARSLGQGEYTGELFF
-	-	TRBJ2-2	TRBV5-1	TGCGCCAGCAGCCGAGCGGGGAACACCGGGGAGCTGTTTTTT	CASSRAGNTGELFF
-	-	TRBJ1-1	TRBV11-3	TGTGCCAGCAGCTTAGCGGGGGGGGGCACTGAAGCTTTCTTT	CASSLAGGGTEAFF
-	-	TRBJ1-6	TRBV29-1	TGCAGCGTTGAGCTTCGGACAACCTGCTCCTATAATTCACCCCTCCACTTT	CSVELRTTCSYNSPLHF
-	-	TRBJ1-2	TRBV7-3	TGTGCCAGCAGCTTAACCCCAGGGTTGGAGGGCTACACCTTC	CASSLTPGLEGYTF
-	-	TRBJ1-1	TRBV9	TGTGCCAGCAGCCCCCGAACCAGGGTGTACACTGAAGCTTTCTTT	CASSPRTRVYTEAFF
TRBD1	-	TRBJ1-6	TRBV5-5	TGTGCCAGCAGCTTGGCTGAGGACAGGTTTCTGAGGTATAATTCACCCCTCCACTTT	CASSLAEDRFLRYNSPLHF
TRBD1	-	TRBJ1-1	TRBV6-5	TGTGCCAGCAGTTCCGGACAGGGATACACTGAAGCTTTCTTT	CASSSGQGYTEAFF
-	-	TRBJ1-2	TRBV2	TGTGCCAGCAGTGAAGGGCAGGGCTTTAACTATGGCTACACCTTC	CASSEGQGFNYGYTF
-	once	TRBJ2-1	TRBV5-4	TGTGCCAGCAGCCAAACGTCGGTCGGAACAGGAGAGCAGTTCTTC	CASSQTSVGTGEQFF
TRBD1	-	TRBJ2-5	TRBV9	TGTGCCAGCAGCGGGCCCGTCCGGGACAGGGTGGGAGAGACCCAGTACTTC	CASSGPVRDRVGETQYF
TRBD1	few	TRBJ1-1	TRBV29-1	TGCAGCGTTGGCGGGCAGGGGGTCGCTGAAGCTTTCTTT	CSVGGQGVAEAFF
TRBD2	-	TRBJ2-5	TRBV5-1	TGCGCCAGCAGCCCCGCGCGGGGGGGCGAGACCCAGTACTTC	CASSPARGGETQYF
-	-	TRBJ1-4	TRBV30	TGTGCCTGGAGTCCGGAGGTAGGGAGCACTAATGAAAAACTGTTTTTT	CAWSPEVGSTNEKLFF